This record concerns one T cell receptor beta chain sequence. What it binds is not known. The data originate from a study of B cell selection in AIRE deficiency. Study findings and constraints: Of about 4,000 shared Treg TCRbeta sequences, over 25% were healthy-only, approximately 10% patient-only.

Methods used by the authors: Pooled conventional T cells gave 95,000 to 110,000 patient and around 130,000 donor TCRbeta sequences. Assay: immunoSEQ multiplex PCR; the TCRdb copy retains only in-frame clones and omits some. V and J calls and clone size are given by that table; D and trimming were obtained from the DNA. The table shows more than 25,000 clones, with roughly 95% occurring only once. With V trimmed by 4 bases and J by 1 base, 5 bases remained unmatched. This CDR3 is 16 amino acids long. From germline, CDR1 is SGHNT and CDR2 YYREEE (reference sequence). Sorting defined conventional CD4 T cells as CD4+CD127+.

The V and J genes are TRBV5-4 and TRBJ2-2; 9 bases agree with TRBD2. The specimen sequenced was CD4+CD127+ conventional T cells sorted from PBMCs. The receptor was isolated from a human donor in good health. CDR3 protein: CASSTKLAGNTGELFF. CDR3 DNA: TGTGCCAGCAGCACAAAACTAGCGGGGAACACCGGGGAGCTGTTTTTT.